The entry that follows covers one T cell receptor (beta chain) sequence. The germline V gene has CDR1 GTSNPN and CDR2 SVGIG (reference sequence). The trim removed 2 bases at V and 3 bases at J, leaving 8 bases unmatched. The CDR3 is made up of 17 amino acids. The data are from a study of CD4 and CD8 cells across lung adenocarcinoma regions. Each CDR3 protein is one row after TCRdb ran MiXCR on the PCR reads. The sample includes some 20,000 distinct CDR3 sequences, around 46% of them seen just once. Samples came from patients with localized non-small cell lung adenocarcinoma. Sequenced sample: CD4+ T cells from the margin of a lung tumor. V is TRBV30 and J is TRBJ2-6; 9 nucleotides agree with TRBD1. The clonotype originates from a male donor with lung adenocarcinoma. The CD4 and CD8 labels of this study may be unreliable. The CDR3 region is CAWSLTGTGLGANVLTF. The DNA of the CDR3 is TGTGCCTGGAGTCTGACCGGGACAGGGCTTGGGGCCAACGTCCTGACTTTC.